This TCR beta chain was identified during a study of T-cell reconstitution after alpha-beta-depleted transplantation in children. Study-wide results and caveats: At one year after transplant, newly produced T cells mostly accounted for T-cell counts and diversity. Alpha-beta T cells present about two months after transplant were reported to originate from several hundred expanded graft clones. It was surviving recipient T cells and thymic progenitors that gave some patients high TCRbeta diversity at day 60.

This clonotype was detected ten times or more. The target antigen is unknown. TCRbeta library construction was performed incorporating unique molecular identifiers. TCRdb analysed the PCR reads with MiXCR anew, one entry per CDR3 protein. Of a few hundred thousand distinct CDR3 sequences listed, 6.6% are singletons. Germline CDR1 DFQATT, CDR2 SNEGSKA (reference sequence). The CDR3 spans 13 residues. Unmatched junction bases numbered 10, after V lost 4 bases and J lost 9 bases. The chain is built from TRBV20-1 and TRBJ1-2, with 8 bases identical to TRBD1. The clonotype comes from a boy between 2 and 10 years old with acute lymphoblastic leukemia, due to receive a stem cell transplant. The sequenced sample was PBMCs, obtained before TCRalphabeta/CD19-depleted stem cell transplant. The CDR3 DNA reads TGCAGTGCTATGACAGGGGAGCGGTTCAGCTACACCTTC. Its protein is CSAMTGERFSYTF.